This is a list of T cell receptor beta chains from one sample in a study of T cells after yellow fever vaccination. TCRdb called the 5' RACE reads again in MiXCR, with one record for every CDR3 protein. This sample carries tens of thousands of distinct CDR3 sequences, approximately 8% of them seen once, and the ten largest clones take 36%. Sample: CD8+ T cells sorted from PBMCs, taken 15 days after the yellow fever booster vaccination. The receptors originated from a man aged 30 to 39 who received the YFV17D yellow fever vaccine. CDR3s include the opening cysteine and the closing phenylalanine or tryptophan. The D gene is left open where the match is weak. Not every row has a clone size; where given, it reads once, few, many or a size class.

j_call,v_call,cdr3_length,d_call,clone_size,cdr3_nt,cdr3_aa
TRBJ2-1,TRBV12-3/TRBV12-4,13,.,few,TGTGCCAGCCGGACGGCCAATTACAATGAGCAGTTCTTC,CASRTANYNEQFF
TRBJ2-7,TRBV4-3,14,.,many,TGCGCCAGCAGCCAATCCCGGGACCTCTACGAGCAGTACTTC,CASSQSRDLYEQYF
TRBJ2-1,TRBV11-2,14,.,many,TGTGCCAGCAGCCACCAGGACATCTACAATGAGCAGTTCTTC,CASSHQDIYNEQFF
TRBJ2-3,TRBV20-1,16,TRBD2,many,TGCAGTGCTAGCACAAGCGGGAGGGCCGACACAGATACGCAGTATTTT,CSASTSGRADTDTQYF
TRBJ1-1,TRBV29-1,10,.,many,TGCAGCGTTGGGAACACTGAAGCTTTCTTT,CSVGNTEAFF
TRBJ2-7,TRBV7-8,16,.,many,TGTGCCAGCAGCTTAGCGTCAACTACACCCGCCTACGAGCAGTACTTC,CASSLASTTPAYEQYF
TRBJ2-1,TRBV30,11,.,few,TGTGCGGGGGGAACAGTGAATGAGCAGTTCTTC,CAGGTVNEQFF
TRBJ2-7,TRBV2,14,.,many,TGTGCCAGCATCCTTCTCGAGCCTTCCTACGAGCAGTACTTC,CASILLEPSYEQYF
TRBJ2-3,TRBV12-3/TRBV12-4,14,.,large,TGTGCCAGCAGTGGACTGGGGGGCACAGATACGCAGTATTTT,CASSGLGGTDTQYF
TRBJ2-7,TRBV20-1,15,TRBD2,many,TGCAGTGCTAGCCCCCCGGGAGGTAATTCCTACGAGCAGTACTTC,CSASPPGGNSYEQYF
TRBJ1-1,TRBV30,11,.,many,TGTGCCTGGAGTAGCCCAATGTGTAATTTCTTT,CAWSSPMCNFF
TRBJ2-1,TRBV6-5,14,.,many,TGTGCCAGCAGAACCCGGGGCGGCCTGAGTGAGCAGTTCTTC,CASRTRGGLSEQFF
TRBJ2-7,TRBV5-1,16,TRBD2,many,TGCGCCAGCAGCTTAGATGCACTAGCGGGAGACTACGAGCAGTACTTC,CASSLDALAGDYEQYF
TRBJ2-7,TRBV29-1,13,TRBD2,many,TGCAGCGCATCTAGCGGGAGGAACTACGAGCAGTACTTC,CSASSGRNYEQYF
TRBJ2-7,TRBV20-1,15,TRBD2,many,TGCAGTGCTAGAAGGATTCTAGCGGGATCGTACGAGCAGTACTTC,CSARRILAGSYEQYF
TRBJ2-2,TRBV5-1,15,TRBD1,.,TGCGCCAGCAGCTTGGGGGACAGGGGATCCGGGGAGCTGTTTTTT,CASSLGDRGSGELFF